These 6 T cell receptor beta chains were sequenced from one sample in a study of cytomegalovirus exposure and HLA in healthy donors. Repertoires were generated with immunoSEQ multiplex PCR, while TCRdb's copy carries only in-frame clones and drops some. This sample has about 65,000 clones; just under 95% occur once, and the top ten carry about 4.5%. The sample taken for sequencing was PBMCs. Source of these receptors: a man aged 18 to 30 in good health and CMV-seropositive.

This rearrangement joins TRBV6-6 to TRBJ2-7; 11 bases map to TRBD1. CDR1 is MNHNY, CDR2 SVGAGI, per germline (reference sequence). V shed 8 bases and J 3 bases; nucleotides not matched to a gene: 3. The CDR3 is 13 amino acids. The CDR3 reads CASGGTGGYEQYF. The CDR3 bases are TGTGCCAGCGGGGGGACAGGGGGCTACGAGCAGTACTTC.

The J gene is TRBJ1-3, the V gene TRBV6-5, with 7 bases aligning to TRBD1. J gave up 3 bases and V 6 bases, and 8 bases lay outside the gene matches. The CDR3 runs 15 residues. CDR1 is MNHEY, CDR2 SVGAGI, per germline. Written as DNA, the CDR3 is TGTGCCAGCAGGACAGGGTCGGCGGTTGGAAACACCATATATTTT. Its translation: CASRTGSAVGNTIYF.

The DNA of the CDR3 is TGTGCCAGTAGTCCGGAAGGAAGGGGCCCCACCTACGAGCAGTACTTC. Translating it yields CASSPEGRGPTYEQYF. The chain uses TRBV19 and TRBJ2-7; maybe TRBD1 (5 bases). CDR3 length equals 16 residues. The germline CDR1 and CDR2 sequences are LNHDA and SQIVND (reference sequence). Trimming cost V 5 bases and J 2 bases, with 19 bases left between them.

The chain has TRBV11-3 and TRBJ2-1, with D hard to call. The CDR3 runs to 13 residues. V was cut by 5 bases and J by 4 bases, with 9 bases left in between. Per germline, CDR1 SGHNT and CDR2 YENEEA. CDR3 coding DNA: TGTGCCAGCAGCAGCGCGGCTTACAATGAGCAGTTCTTC. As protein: CASSSAAYNEQFF.

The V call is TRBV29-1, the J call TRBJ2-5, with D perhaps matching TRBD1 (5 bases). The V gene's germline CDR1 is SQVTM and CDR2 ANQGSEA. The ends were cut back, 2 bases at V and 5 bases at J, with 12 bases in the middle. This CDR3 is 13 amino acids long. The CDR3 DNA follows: TGCAGCGTTGAAAAGGGGATTCGCGAGACCCAGTACTTC. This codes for CSVEKGIRETQYF.

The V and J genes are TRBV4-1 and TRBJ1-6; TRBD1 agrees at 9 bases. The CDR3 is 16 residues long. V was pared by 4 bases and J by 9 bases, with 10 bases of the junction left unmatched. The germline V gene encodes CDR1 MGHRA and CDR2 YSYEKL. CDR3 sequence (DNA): TGCGCCAGCAGCCGGGACACGGACAGGGGCCGTTCACCCCTCCACTTT. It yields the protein CASSRDTDRGRSPLHF.